This is a list of T cell receptor beta chains from one sample in a study of type 1 and type 2 diabetes patients. TCRdb redid the calling of the multiplex PCR reads with MiXCR, one entry per CDR3 protein. The data show 270,000 or so distinct CDR3 sequences, 40% to 50% seen once. Sequences were obtained from peripheral blood mononuclear cells (PBMCs). The receptors come from a man between 18 and 29 years old with type 2 diabetes. The conserved cysteine and the conserved F or W are not part of the CDR3 here. Each record gives: J gene, V gene, CDR3 protein.

>TRBJ1-1|TRBV20-1
SARGGGRTLNTEAF
>TRBJ2-5|TRBV20-1
SARAPGLQETQY
>TRBJ1-6|TRBV30
AWNPGRPNSPLH
>TRBJ2-7|TRBV9
ASSTDPGGISYEQY
>TRBJ1-2|TRBV7-3
ASSLFRDRRSGYT
>TRBJ2-5|TRBV7-2
ASSPTRGGETQY
>TRBJ2-6|TRBV28
ASSLKTGGGSGANVLT
>TRBJ2-7|TRBV28
ASSTLKTGVYEQY
>TRBJ2-7|TRBV6-5
ASSYGQGGFYEQY
>TRBJ2-5|TRBV12-5
ASSFGREQY
>TRBJ2-3|TRBV2
ASKLPGQYPDTQY
>TRBJ1-2|TRBV2
ASSYVAGRYT
>TRBJ2-7|TRBV28
ASSLRRGYEQY
>TRBJ1-4|TRBV5-1
ASSRDMEGEKLF
>TRBJ2-3|TRBV25-1
ASTAGVFADTQY
>TRBJ1-2|TRBV6-5
ASSFQSLGQDPYGYT
>TRBJ2-1|TRBV6-1
ASSYELSSYNEQF
>TRBJ2-7|TRBV2
ASSGLGSEQY
>TRBJ1-1|TRBV4-2
ASSQDLWGTEAF
>TRBJ1-2|TRBV24-1
ATSQNAGEGEGYT
>TRBJ1-2|TRBV6-1
ASSEAGDGYT
>TRBJ2-5|TRBV7-9
ASSLVLGTEETQY
>TRBJ2-1|TRBV15
ATSSRDIHDEQF
>TRBJ1-2|TRBV2
ATSGPNLGNGYT
>TRBJ2-7|TRBV12-3/TRBV12-4
ASSSSRTGFR
>TRBJ1-2|TRBV29-1
SVAGYT
>TRBJ2-7|TRBV27
ASSPGWGQY
>TRBJ2-1|TRBV4-1
ASSQVLGLQSYNEQF